This T cell receptor (beta chain) was retrieved from a study of patients and donors after allogeneic stem cell transplantation. Germline assignment: CDR1 LGHNA and CDR2 YNFKEQ. Trimming at V came to 1 base and at J to 3 bases, leaving 3 bases not matched to a gene. This CDR3 is 14 amino acids long. TCRdb re-called the RT-PCR reads with MiXCR, one entry per CDR3 protein. There are almost 90,000 distinct CDR3 sequences in the sample; 5% occur only once, and less than 3% lies in the top ten. The source of this sequence is a human donor who was either an allogeneic HSCT recipient or a stem cell or donor lymphocyte infusion donor (not recorded which). It is not recorded whose cells these are; they may come from a transplant donor. Input material: blood, either unsorted or a sorted T cell fraction (not recorded which). V and J are TRBV4-2 and TRBJ2-7, with 7 positions matching TRBD2. The CDR3 DNA follows: TGTGCCAGCAGCCAAGGGGCGGGGGTCTACGAGCAGTACTTC. Translating it yields CASSQGAGVYEQYF.